The clone carrying this TCR beta chain was seen once. Its matching antigen is unknown. The record originates from a study of siplizumab effects on memory and regulatory T cells. This CDR3 has 15 amino acids. The germline V and J ends were trimmed by 2 bases and 3 bases, with 11 bases remaining between them. Germline V gives CDR1 GTSNPN, CDR2 SVGIG (reference sequence). Sequencing was performed with immunoSEQ multiplex PCR; in TCRdb, only in-frame clones are kept and a portion is missing. The table lists almost 15,000 clones, 35% to 45% of them singletons, with about 7.8% in the top ten. Findings and limits, study-wide: Tregs proliferating in siplizumab cultures lacked confirmation of their suppressive function. The authors could not assign a naive or memory phenotype to roughly 75-97% of proliferating CD4+ or CD8+ clones.

Cells from the mixed lymphocyte reaction were cocultured for 5 to 6 days at 37°C. The sequence was collected from a human donor in good health; the cells came from an allogeneic mixed lymphocyte reaction. Some clones in this sample may be carry-over from other donors' samples. The sequencing input was CFSE-low (dividing) CD4+ T cells sorted from an allogeneic mixed lymphocyte reaction. The chain recombines TRBV30 with TRBJ2-6, with D tentatively TRBD1 (5 bases). The CDR3 reads CAWSIRALGANVLTF. In DNA form, the CDR3 reads TGTGCCTGGAGTATCAGGGCACTTGGGGCCAACGTCCTGACTTTC.